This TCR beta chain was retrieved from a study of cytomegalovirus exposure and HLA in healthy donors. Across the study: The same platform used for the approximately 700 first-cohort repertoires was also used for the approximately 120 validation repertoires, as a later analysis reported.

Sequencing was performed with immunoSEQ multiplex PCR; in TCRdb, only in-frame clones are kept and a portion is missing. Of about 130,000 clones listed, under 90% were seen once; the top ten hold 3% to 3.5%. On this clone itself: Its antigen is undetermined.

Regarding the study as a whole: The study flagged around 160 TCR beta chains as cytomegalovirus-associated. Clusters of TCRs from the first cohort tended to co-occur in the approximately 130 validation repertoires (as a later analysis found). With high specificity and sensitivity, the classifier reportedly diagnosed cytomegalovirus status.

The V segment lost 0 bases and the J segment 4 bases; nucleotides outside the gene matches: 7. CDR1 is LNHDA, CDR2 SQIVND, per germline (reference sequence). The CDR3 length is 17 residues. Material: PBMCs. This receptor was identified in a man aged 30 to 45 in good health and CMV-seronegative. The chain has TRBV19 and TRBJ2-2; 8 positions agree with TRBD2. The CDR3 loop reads CASSIEVLAGSTGELFF. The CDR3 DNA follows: TGTGCCAGTAGTATAGAGGTGCTAGCGGGTTCCACCGGGGAGCTGTTTTTT.